Listed below are T cell receptor beta chains from one sample, sequenced in a study of cytomegalovirus exposure and HLA in healthy donors. The data were produced by immunoSEQ multiplex PCR, yet TCRdb's version contains in-frame clones alone and is incomplete. The table has over 250,000 clones, around 85% seen once. The sample was PBMCs. The receptors shown here come from a young woman in good health and CMV-seronegative. Both conserved end residues are part of each CDR3. The order of the fields is J gene, D gene, V gene, clone size, CDR3 DNA, CDR3 protein. D genes are given only for firm matches. Clone size, where shown, is once, few, many, or a class for clones that have expanded.

J: TRBJ1-2; D: NA; V: TRBV5-6; size: NA; DNA: TGTGCCAGCAGCTTGAAGCTAGTGTTTAGTAACTATGGCTACACCTTC; CDR3: CASSLKLVFSNYGYTF
J: TRBJ1-1; D: TRBD1; V: TRBV5-4; size: NA; DNA: TGTGCCAGCAGCTCCCAGACAGGGTTCGCTGAAGCTTTCTTT; CDR3: CASSSQTGFAEAFF
J: TRBJ2-7; D: TRBD1; V: TRBV6-5; size: once; DNA: TGTGCCAGCAGGCCCGGGACAGCGAACTCCTACGAGCAGTACTTC; CDR3: CASRPGTANSYEQYF
J: TRBJ1-2; D: NA; V: TRBV5-1; size: few; DNA: TGCGCCAGCAGCTTGGGGCAGGGGAGCTATGGCTACACCTTC; CDR3: CASSLGQGSYGYTF
J: TRBJ1-2; D: TRBD1; V: TRBV4-3; size: NA; DNA: TGCGCCAGCAGCCAAGGGACAGGGCTCAACTATGGCTACACCTTC; CDR3: CASSQGTGLNYGYTF
J: TRBJ1-5; D: TRBD1; V: TRBV9; size: NA; DNA: TGTGCCAGCAGCAGAGGAGGACAGGGGGTCAATCAGCCCCAGCATTTT; CDR3: CASSRGGQGVNQPQHF
J: TRBJ1-1; D: NA; V: TRBV11-2; size: NA; DNA: TGTGCCAGCAGCCCAATCGGGGGGTTCATGAACACTGAAGCTTTCTTT; CDR3: CASSPIGGFMNTEAFF
J: TRBJ1-2; D: TRBD1; V: TRBV6-5; size: NA; DNA: TGTGCCAGCAGTAGGACAGGGGGGAACTATGGCTACACCTTC; CDR3: CASSRTGGNYGYTF
J: TRBJ1-4; D: NA; V: TRBV10-3; size: NA; DNA: TGTGCCATCAAGGCAGGGGCAACTAATGAAAAACTGTTTTTT; CDR3: CAIKAGATNEKLFF
J: TRBJ2-7; D: TRBD1; V: TRBV7-2; size: NA; DNA: TGTGCCAGCAGCTCGGACAGGGTAAGGTACGAGCAGTACTTC; CDR3: CASSSDRVRYEQYF
J: TRBJ1-5; D: NA; V: TRBV5-1; size: NA; DNA: TGCGCCAGCAGCTTAGGGGAGGATCAGCCCCAGCATTTT; CDR3: CASSLGEDQPQHF
J: TRBJ2-1; D: NA; V: TRBV20-1; size: NA; DNA: TGCAGCTTCCAGGATGGTGAGCAGTTCTTC; CDR3: CSFQDGEQFF
J: TRBJ2-7; D: TRBD1; V: TRBV10-3; size: NA; DNA: TGTGCCATCAGTGAGTCTCCCCCGGGACAGCTCTCCTACGAGCAGTACTTC; CDR3: CAISESPPGQLSYEQYF
J: TRBJ2-7; D: TRBD1; V: TRBV18; size: NA; DNA: TGTGCCAGCTCACCACCATCCGGGACAGATTCCTACGAGCAGTACTTC; CDR3: CASSPPSGTDSYEQYF
J: TRBJ2-7; D: TRBD1; V: TRBV7-6; size: NA; DNA: TGTGCCAGCAGCACCCGACAGGGCAGTCGCGAGCAGTACTTC; CDR3: CASSTRQGSREQYF
J: TRBJ1-2; D: TRBD1; V: TRBV6-6; size: many; DNA: TGTGCCAGCAGTTACTCGACAGGGCCCCACTATGGCTACACCTTC; CDR3: CASSYSTGPHYGYTF
J: TRBJ2-1; D: TRBD2; V: TRBV4-1; size: NA; DNA: TGCGCCAGCAGCCAAGACCCCAGAGCGGGGGGGACCTACAATGAGCAGTTCTTC; CDR3: CASSQDPRAGGTYNEQFF
J: TRBJ2-1; D: TRBD1; V: TRBV19; size: NA; DNA: TGTGCCAGTAGTAGGACAGGGGGAATGGGGAATGAGCAGTTCTTC; CDR3: CASSRTGGMGNEQFF
J: TRBJ2-1; D: TRBD2; V: TRBV29-1; size: NA; DNA: TGCAGCGTTGGGGGGACTAGCGAGGACAATGAGCAGTTCTTC; CDR3: CSVGGTSEDNEQFF
J: TRBJ1-3; D: TRBD1; V: TRBV5-1; size: NA; DNA: TGCGCCAGCAGCCCCGGGACAGGGGACCTCTCTGGAAACACCATATATTTT; CDR3: CASSPGTGDLSGNTIYF
J: TRBJ1-1; D: TRBD1; V: TRBV7-3; size: NA; DNA: TGTGCCAGCAGCCCACGACAGGGCTACACTGAAGCTTTCTTT; CDR3: CASSPRQGYTEAFF
J: TRBJ2-1; D: NA; V: TRBV5-1; size: NA; DNA: TGCGCCAGCAGCTTTCCAACCGTTGTAGCTGAGGCGGATTCCTACAATGAGCAGTTCTTC; CDR3: CASSFPTVVAEADSYNEQFF
J: TRBJ1-6; D: NA; V: TRBV7-2; size: once; DNA: TGTGCCAGCAGCTTGACAGGAGAGACTAATTCACCCCTCCACTTT; CDR3: CASSLTGETNSPLHF
J: TRBJ2-7; D: NA; V: TRBV5-1; size: NA; DNA: TGCGCCAGCAGCAGCTCCGGTTTCTCCTACGAGCAGTACTTC; CDR3: CASSSSGFSYEQYF
J: TRBJ2-3; D: TRBD2; V: TRBV28; size: NA; DNA: TGTGCCAGCAGACCTAGCGGGGCGGCAGATACGCAGTATTTT; CDR3: CASRPSGAADTQYF
J: TRBJ1-2; D: TRBD1; V: TRBV18; size: NA; DNA: TGTGCCAGCTCAACTAATCCGGGACAGGGCAGCGGGGGCTACACCTTC; CDR3: CASSTNPGQGSGGYTF
J: TRBJ2-7; D: TRBD1; V: TRBV29-1; size: NA; DNA: TGCAGCACGACAGGGGTAACACTCTACGAGCAGTACTTC; CDR3: CSTTGVTLYEQYF
J: TRBJ2-5; D: TRBD2; V: TRBV5-1; size: NA; DNA: TGCGCCAGCAGCTTGACTAGCGGAAAAGAGACCCAGTACTTC; CDR3: CASSLTSGKETQYF
J: TRBJ1-2; D: TRBD1; V: TRBV28; size: NA; DNA: TGTGCCAGCAGTCCGAACAGGGGGCTGGGCTACACCTTC; CDR3: CASSPNRGLGYTF
J: TRBJ2-7; D: TRBD1; V: TRBV19; size: NA; DNA: TGTGCCAGTAGTATTGAAATCGGGACAGGGGTAGGGGAGCAGTACTTC; CDR3: CASSIEIGTGVGEQYF
J: TRBJ2-2; D: NA; V: TRBV5-1; size: NA; DNA: TGCGCCAGCAGCTTTAACACAGGGCGGACCGGGGAGCTGTTTTTT; CDR3: CASSFNTGRTGELFF
J: TRBJ1-2; D: NA; V: TRBV6-6; size: few; DNA: TGTGCCAGCGGGAGCAGCTATGGCTACACCTTC; CDR3: CASGSSYGYTF
J: TRBJ1-2; D: NA; V: TRBV7-9; size: once; DNA: TGTGCCAGCAGCTTAGAAGGTAGCAACTATGGCTACACCTTC; CDR3: CASSLEGSNYGYTF
J: TRBJ2-2; D: TRBD2; V: TRBV6-4; size: NA; DNA: TGTGCCAGCAGTGAAGTAGCGGGAGAAACCGGGGAGCTGTTTTTT; CDR3: CASSEVAGETGELFF
J: TRBJ2-1; D: TRBD2; V: TRBV2; size: NA; DNA: TGTGCCACCCCGGGACTAGCGGGGGCCGCCTACAATGAGCAGTTCTTC; CDR3: CATPGLAGAAYNEQFF
J: TRBJ2-7; D: NA; V: TRBV2; size: NA; DNA: TGTGCCAGCAGCCTACAGGGATTTGACGAGCAGTACTTC; CDR3: CASSLQGFDEQYF
J: TRBJ2-7; D: NA; V: TRBV28; size: NA; DNA: TGTGCCAGCTCAGGGTCTTACTGGGGTCCCTCCTACGAGCAGTACTTC; CDR3: CASSGSYWGPSYEQYF
J: TRBJ1-2; D: NA; V: TRBV11-3; size: NA; DNA: TGTGCCAGCAGCTTACCCACCCCTGCAGTCTATGGCTACACCTTC; CDR3: CASSLPTPAVYGYTF
J: TRBJ1-1; D: NA; V: TRBV5-1; size: NA; DNA: TGCGCCAGCAGCTTGGTCAGGGGTGGGAACACTGAAGCTTTCTTT; CDR3: CASSLVRGGNTEAFF
J: TRBJ2-3; D: NA; V: TRBV4-2; size: NA; DNA: TGTGCCAGCAGCCCAAGACACACAGATACGCAGTATTTT; CDR3: CASSPRHTDTQYF
J: TRBJ1-2; D: NA; V: TRBV28; size: NA; DNA: TGTGCCAGCAGCCGCGGCCAGGGCAGTCATGGCTACACCTTC; CDR3: CASSRGQGSHGYTF
J: TRBJ2-3; D: NA; V: TRBV21-1; size: NA; DNA: TGTGCCAGCAGCAACGTTAAGCGGGGCACAGATACGCAGTATTTT; CDR3: CASSNVKRGTDTQYF
J: TRBJ2-7; D: NA; V: TRBV9; size: NA; DNA: TGTGCCAGCAGCGTAGAAAGCGGGTTAACCTACGAGCAGTACTTC; CDR3: CASSVESGLTYEQYF
J: TRBJ2-4; D: NA; V: TRBV1; size: NA; DNA: TGCACCAGCAGCCATCACCCTGGTGCGGCCAAAAACATTCAGTACTTC; CDR3: CTSSHHPGAAKNIQYF
J: TRBJ1-1; D: NA; V: TRBV9; size: NA; DNA: TGTGCCAGCAGCGGACGGGGGATGAACACTGAAGCTTTCTTT; CDR3: CASSGRGMNTEAFF
J: TRBJ2-2; D: TRBD1; V: TRBV19; size: NA; DNA: TGTGCCAGTTCCCTGGCGGACAGGGGCAACACCGGGGAGCTGTTTTTT; CDR3: CASSLADRGNTGELFF
J: TRBJ1-2; D: NA; V: TRBV27; size: NA; DNA: TGTGCCAGCAGTTTATCAAGTAGCGGGGGAGGCCCGGAGGGCTACACCTTC; CDR3: CASSLSSSGGGPEGYTF
J: TRBJ1-2; D: TRBD1; V: TRBV19; size: NA; DNA: TGTGCCAGTGGGGGAACAGGGGGCGTAGGCTATGGCTACACCTTC; CDR3: CASGGTGGVGYGYTF
J: TRBJ2-7; D: NA; V: TRBV6-6; size: NA; DNA: TGTGCCAGCAGGTCCGGAGCCCCCTACGAGCAGTACTTC; CDR3: CASRSGAPYEQYF
J: TRBJ1-6; D: NA; V: TRBV30; size: once; DNA: TGTGCCTGGAGTTCAGGGAACACCTATAATTCACCCCTCCACTTT; CDR3: CAWSSGNTYNSPLHF
J: TRBJ2-1; D: NA; V: TRBV11-2; size: once; DNA: TGTGCCAGCAGCTTAGTTCGCAATGAGCAGTTCTTC; CDR3: CASSLVRNEQFF
J: TRBJ1-5; D: NA; V: TRBV5-1; size: NA; DNA: TGCGCCAGCAGCTTGGGAGGGTTTAAGGACGGCGATTCGCCCCAGCATTTT; CDR3: CASSLGGFKDGDSPQHF
J: TRBJ2-1; D: NA; V: TRBV4-3; size: NA; DNA: TGCGCCAGCAGCCCCAATGTGGGGACACCCTACAATGAGCAGTTCTTC; CDR3: CASSPNVGTPYNEQFF
J: TRBJ2-3; D: NA; V: TRBV11-2; size: NA; DNA: TGTGCCAGCAGCTTAGTTTTGGGGGCTGGAGATACGCAGTATTTT; CDR3: CASSLVLGAGDTQYF
J: TRBJ2-3; D: TRBD2; V: TRBV18; size: NA; DNA: TGTGCCAGCTCACACATAGCGGGCTCGATGGGGAGCACAGATACGCAGTATTTT; CDR3: CASSHIAGSMGSTDTQYF
J: TRBJ1-1; D: NA; V: TRBV6-1; size: NA; DNA: TGTGCCAGCAGCCACCACGGGAGGACTGAAGCTTTCTTT; CDR3: CASSHHGRTEAFF
J: TRBJ2-7; D: NA; V: TRBV6-5; size: NA; DNA: TGTGCCAGCAGTTACTCATCCAGGGCGGCCTACGAGCAGTACTTC; CDR3: CASSYSSRAAYEQYF
J: TRBJ2-7; D: NA; V: TRBV13; size: NA; DNA: TGTGCCAGCAGCTTAGTCTTCGGAGGGTATCGGAGGGACGAGCAGTACTTC; CDR3: CASSLVFGGYRRDEQYF
J: TRBJ1-4; D: TRBD1; V: TRBV6-5; size: NA; DNA: TGTGCCAGCAGTCTGGGGACAGGAGCTAATGAAAAACTGTTTTTT; CDR3: CASSLGTGANEKLFF
J: TRBJ1-1; D: TRBD1; V: TRBV11-2; size: NA; DNA: TGTGCCAGCAACCGACAGGGGCTAAACACTGAAGCTTTCTTT; CDR3: CASNRQGLNTEAFF